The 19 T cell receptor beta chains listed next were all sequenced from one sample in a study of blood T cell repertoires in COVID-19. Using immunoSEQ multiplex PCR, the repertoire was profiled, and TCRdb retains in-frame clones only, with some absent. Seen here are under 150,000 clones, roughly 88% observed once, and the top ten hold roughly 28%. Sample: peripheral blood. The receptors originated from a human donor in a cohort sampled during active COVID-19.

In nucleotides, the CDR3 is TGTGCCAGCAGCTCCGATACTAGCGGGGGAAACAATGAGCAGTTCTTC. This encodes CASSSDTSGGNNEQFF. The V call is TRBV13, the J call TRBJ2-1; 11 nucleotides agree with TRBD2. Germline V gene sequence: CDR1 PRHDT, CDR2 FYEKMQ (reference sequence). The CDR3 runs 16 residues. Trimming at V came to 4 bases and at J to 5 bases, leaving 7 bases not matched to a gene.

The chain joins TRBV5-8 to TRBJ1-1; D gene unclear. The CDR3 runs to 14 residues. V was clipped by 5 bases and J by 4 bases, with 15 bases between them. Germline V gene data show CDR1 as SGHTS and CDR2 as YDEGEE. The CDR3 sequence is CASSLYDRGTEAFF. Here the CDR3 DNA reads TGTGCCAGCAGTCTTTACGACCGGGGCACTGAAGCTTTCTTT.

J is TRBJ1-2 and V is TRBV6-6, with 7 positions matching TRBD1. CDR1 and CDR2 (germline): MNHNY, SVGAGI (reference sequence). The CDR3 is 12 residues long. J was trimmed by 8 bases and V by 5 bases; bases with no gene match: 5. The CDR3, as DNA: TGTGCCAGCAGTAAGACAGGGCACGGCTACACCTTC. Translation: CASSKTGHGYTF.

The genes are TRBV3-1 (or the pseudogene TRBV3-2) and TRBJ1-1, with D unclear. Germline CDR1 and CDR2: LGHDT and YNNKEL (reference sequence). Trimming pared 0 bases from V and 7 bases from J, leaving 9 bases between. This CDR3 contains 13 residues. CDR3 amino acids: CASSQEGALEAFF. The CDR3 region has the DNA TGTGCCAGCAGCCAAGAGGGAGCACTTGAAGCTTTCTTT.

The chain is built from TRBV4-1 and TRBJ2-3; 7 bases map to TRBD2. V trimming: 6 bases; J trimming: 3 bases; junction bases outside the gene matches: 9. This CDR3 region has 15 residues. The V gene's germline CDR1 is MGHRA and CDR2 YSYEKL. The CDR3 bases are TGCGCCAGCAGGCTACGGGGAGGGATGACAGATACGCAGTATTTT. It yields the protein CASRLRGGMTDTQYF.

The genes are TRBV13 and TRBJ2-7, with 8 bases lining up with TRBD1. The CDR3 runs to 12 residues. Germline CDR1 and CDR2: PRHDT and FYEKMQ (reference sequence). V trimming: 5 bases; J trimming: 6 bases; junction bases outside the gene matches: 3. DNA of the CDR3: TGTGCCAGCAGCCGCACAGGGGGCGAGCAGTACTTC. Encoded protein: CASSRTGGEQYF.

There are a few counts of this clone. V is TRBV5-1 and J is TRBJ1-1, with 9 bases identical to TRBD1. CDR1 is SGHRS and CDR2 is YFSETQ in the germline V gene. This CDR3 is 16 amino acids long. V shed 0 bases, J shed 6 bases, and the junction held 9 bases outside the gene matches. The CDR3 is CASSLAFDRGVSEAFF. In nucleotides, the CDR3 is TGCGCCAGCAGCTTGGCCTTTGACAGGGGGGTCTCTGAAGCTTTCTTT.

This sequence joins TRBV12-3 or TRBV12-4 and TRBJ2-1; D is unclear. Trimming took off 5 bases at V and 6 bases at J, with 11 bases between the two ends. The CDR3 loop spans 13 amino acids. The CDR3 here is CASSPDPGNEQFF. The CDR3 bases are TGTGCCAGCAGTCCAGACCCAGGCAATGAGCAGTTCTTC.

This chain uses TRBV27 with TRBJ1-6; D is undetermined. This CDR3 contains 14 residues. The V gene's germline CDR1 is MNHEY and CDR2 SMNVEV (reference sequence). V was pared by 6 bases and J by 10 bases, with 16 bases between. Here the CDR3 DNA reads TGTGCCAGCAGCCTTGGAGGGAGTCACTCACCCCTCCACTTT. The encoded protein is CASSLGGSHSPLHF.

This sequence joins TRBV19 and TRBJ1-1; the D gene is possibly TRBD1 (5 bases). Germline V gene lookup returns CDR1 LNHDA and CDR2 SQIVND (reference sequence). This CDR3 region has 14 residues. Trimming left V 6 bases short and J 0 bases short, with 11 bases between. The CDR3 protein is CASRWGEVNTEAFF. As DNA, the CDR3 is TGTGCCAGTAGATGGGGGGAAGTGAACACTGAAGCTTTCTTT.

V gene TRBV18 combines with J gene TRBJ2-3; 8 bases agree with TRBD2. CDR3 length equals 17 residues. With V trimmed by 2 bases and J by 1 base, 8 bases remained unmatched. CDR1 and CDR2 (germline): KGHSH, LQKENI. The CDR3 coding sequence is TGTGCCAGCTCACCATTTGGGCGGGGGGTTGGCACAGATACGCAGTATTTT. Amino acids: CASSPFGRGVGTDTQYF.

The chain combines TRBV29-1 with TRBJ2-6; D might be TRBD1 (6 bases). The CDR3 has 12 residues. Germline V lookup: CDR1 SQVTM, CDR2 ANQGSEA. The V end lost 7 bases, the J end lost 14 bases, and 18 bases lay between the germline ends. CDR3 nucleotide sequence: TGCAGCGCGGGGAGCCCCGGGACAATCCTGACTTTC. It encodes CSAGSPGTILTF.

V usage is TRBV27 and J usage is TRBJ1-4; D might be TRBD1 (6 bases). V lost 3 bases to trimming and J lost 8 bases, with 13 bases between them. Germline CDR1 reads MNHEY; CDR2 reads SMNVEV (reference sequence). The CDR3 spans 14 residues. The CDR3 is CASSFTGTLEKLFF. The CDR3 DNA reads TGTGCCAGCAGTTTTACCGGGACACTCGAAAAACTGTTTTTT.

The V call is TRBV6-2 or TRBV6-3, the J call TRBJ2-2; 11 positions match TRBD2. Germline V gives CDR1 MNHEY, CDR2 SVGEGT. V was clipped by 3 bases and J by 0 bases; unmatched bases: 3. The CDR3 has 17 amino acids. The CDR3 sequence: CASSYTSGGPNTGELFF. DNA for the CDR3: TGTGCCAGCAGTTATACTAGCGGGGGTCCGAACACCGGGGAGCTGTTTTTT.

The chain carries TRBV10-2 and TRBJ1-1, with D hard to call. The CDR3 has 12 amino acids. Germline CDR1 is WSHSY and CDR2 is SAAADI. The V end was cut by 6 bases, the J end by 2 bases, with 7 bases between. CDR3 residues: CASSQSNTEAFF. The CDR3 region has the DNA TGCGCCAGCAGCCAGTCCAACACTGAAGCTTTCTTT.

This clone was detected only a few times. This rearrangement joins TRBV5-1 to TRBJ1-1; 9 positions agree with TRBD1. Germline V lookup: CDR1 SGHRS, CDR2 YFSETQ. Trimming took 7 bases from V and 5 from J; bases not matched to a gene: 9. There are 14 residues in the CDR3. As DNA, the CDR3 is TGCGCCAGCTGGGAACAGGGGGCACGGACTGAAGCTTTCTTT. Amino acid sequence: CASWEQGARTEAFF. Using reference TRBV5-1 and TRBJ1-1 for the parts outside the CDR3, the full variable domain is KAGVTQTPRYLIKTRGQQVTLSCSPISGHRSVSWYQQTPGQGLQFLFEYFSETQRNKGNFPGRFSGRQFSNSRSEMNVSTLELGDSALYLCASWEQGARTEAFFGQGTRLTVV.

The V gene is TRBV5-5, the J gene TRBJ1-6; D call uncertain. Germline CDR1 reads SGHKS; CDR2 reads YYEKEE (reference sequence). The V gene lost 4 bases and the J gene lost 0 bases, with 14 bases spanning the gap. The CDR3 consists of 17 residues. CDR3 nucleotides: TGTGCCAGCAGCACGCCGACGGGGAGCTCCTATAATTCACCCCTCCACTTT. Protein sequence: CASSTPTGSSYNSPLHF.

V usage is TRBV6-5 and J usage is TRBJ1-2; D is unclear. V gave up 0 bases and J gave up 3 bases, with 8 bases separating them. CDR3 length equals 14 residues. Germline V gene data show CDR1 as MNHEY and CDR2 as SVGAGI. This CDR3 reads CASSYSEHYYGYTF. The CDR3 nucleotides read TGTGCCAGCAGTTACTCGGAGCACTACTATGGCTACACCTTC.

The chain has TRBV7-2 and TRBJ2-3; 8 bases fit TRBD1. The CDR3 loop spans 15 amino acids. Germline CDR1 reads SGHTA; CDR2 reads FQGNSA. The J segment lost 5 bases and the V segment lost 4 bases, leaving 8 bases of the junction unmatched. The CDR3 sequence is CASSYPGTGRDTQYF. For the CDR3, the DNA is TGTGCCAGCAGCTATCCCGGGACAGGAAGAGATACGCAGTATTTT.